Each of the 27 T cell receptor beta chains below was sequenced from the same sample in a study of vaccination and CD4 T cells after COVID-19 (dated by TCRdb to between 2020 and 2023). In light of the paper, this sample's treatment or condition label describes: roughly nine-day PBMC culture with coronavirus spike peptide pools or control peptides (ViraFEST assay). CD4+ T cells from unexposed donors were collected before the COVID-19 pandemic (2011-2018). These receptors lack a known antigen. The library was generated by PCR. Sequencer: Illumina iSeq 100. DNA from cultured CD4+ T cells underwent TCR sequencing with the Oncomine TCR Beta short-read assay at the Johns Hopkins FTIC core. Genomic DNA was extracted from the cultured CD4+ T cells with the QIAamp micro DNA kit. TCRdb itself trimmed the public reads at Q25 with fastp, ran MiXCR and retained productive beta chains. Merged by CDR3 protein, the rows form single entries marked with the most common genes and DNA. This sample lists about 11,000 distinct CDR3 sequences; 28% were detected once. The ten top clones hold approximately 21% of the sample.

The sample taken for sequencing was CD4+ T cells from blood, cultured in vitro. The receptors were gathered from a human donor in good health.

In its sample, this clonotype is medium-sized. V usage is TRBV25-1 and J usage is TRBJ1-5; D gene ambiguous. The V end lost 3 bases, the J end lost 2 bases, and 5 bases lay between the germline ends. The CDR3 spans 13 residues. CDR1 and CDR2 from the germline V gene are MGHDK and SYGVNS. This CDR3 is CASSDWGNQPQHF. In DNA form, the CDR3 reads TGTGCCAGCAGTGATTGGGGCAATCAGCCCCAGCATTTT. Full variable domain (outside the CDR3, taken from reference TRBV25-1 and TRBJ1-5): EADIYQTPRYLVIGTGKKITLECSQTMGHDKMYWYQQDPGMELHLIHYSYGVNSTEKGDLSSESTVSRIRTEHFPLTLESARPSHTSQYLCASSDWGNQPQHFGDGTRLSIL.

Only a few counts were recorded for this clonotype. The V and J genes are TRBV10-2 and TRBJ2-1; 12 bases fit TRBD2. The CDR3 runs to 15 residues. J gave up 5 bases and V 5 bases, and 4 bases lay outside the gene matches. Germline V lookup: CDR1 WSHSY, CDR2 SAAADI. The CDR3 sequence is CASSYGLAGHNEQFF. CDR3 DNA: TGCGCCAGCAGTTACGGACTAGCGGGGCACAATGAGCAGTTCTTC.

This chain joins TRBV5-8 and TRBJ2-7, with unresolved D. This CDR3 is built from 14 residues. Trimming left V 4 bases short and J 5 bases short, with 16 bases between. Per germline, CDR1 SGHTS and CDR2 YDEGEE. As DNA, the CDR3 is TGTGCCAGCAGCCCCCCAACCCGGGTTGACGAGCAGTACTTC. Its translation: CASSPPTRVDEQYF.

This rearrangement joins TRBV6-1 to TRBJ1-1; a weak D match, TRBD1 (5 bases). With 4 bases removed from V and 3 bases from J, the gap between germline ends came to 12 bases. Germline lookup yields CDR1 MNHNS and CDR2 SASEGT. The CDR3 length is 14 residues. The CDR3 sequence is CASSGASRDTEAFF. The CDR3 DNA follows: TGTGCCAGCAGTGGGGCCAGCAGGGACACTGAAGCTTTCTTT.

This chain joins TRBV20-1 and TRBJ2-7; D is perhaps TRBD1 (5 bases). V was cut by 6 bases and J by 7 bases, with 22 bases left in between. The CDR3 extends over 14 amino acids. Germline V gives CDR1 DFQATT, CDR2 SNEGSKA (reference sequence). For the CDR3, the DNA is TGCAGTGCCCTCACACAGGACGTGGGGCGTGAGCAGTACTTC. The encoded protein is CSALTQDVGREQYF.

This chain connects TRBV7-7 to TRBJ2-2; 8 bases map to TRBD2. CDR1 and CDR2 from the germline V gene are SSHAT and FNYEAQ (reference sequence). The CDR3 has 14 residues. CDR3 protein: CAVGGLGVAGELFF. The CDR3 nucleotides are TGTGCTGTTGGGGGACTAGGGGTTGCCGGGGAGCTGTTTTTT.

CDR3: CASSLASGTSRNEQFF. CDR3 DNA sequence: TGTGCCAGCAGCTTAGCTTCCGGGACTAGTCGAAATGAGCAGTTCTTC. The V and J genes are TRBV7-2 and TRBJ2-1, with 8 nucleotides matching TRBD2. J was trimmed by 7 bases and V by 0 bases; bases with no gene match: 8. The CDR3 sequence is 16 residues long. The V gene's germline CDR1 is SGHTA and CDR2 FQGNSA.

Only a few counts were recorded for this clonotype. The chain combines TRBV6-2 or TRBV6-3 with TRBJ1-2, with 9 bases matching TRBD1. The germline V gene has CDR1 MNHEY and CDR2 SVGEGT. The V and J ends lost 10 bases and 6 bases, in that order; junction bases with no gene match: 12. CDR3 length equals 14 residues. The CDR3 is CATTNPGQGHGYTF. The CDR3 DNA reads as TGTGCCACCACTAATCCGGGACAGGGCCATGGCTACACCTTC.

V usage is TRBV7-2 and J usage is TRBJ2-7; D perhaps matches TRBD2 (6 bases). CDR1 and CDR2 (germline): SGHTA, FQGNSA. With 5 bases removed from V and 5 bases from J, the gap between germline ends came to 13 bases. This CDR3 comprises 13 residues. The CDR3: CASSAQVADEQYF. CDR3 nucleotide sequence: TGTGCCAGCAGCGCCCAGGTAGCGGACGAGCAGTACTTC. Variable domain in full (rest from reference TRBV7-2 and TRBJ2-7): GAGVSQSPSNKVTEKGKDVELRCDPISGHTALYWYRQSLGQGLEFLIYFQGNSAPDKSGLPSDRFSAERTGGSVSTLTIQRTQQEDSAVYLCASSAQVADEQYFGPGTRLTVT.

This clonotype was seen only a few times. The CDR3 region is CASSYPAGGELFF. DNA for the CDR3: TGTGCCAGCAGTTACCCGGCTGGCGGGGAGCTGTTTTTT. The V call is TRBV6-5, the J call TRBJ2-2; D gene uncertain. In germline, CDR1 is MNHEY, CDR2 SVGAGI. The CDR3 has 13 amino acids. Deletions cut 2 bases from V and 7 bases from J, with 8 bases between.

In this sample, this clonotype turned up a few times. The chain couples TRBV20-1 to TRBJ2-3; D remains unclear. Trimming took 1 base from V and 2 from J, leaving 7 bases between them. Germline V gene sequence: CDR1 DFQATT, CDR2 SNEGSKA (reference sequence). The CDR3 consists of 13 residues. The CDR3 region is CSARGSFTDTQYF. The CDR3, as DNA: TGCAGTGCTAGAGGGAGCTTCACAGATACGCAGTATTTT.

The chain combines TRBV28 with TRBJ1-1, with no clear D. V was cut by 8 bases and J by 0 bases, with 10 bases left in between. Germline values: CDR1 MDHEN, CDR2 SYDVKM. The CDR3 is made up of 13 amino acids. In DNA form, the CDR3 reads TGTGCCAGCGAACGGGGTATGAACACTGAAGCTTTCTTT. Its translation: CASERGMNTEAFF. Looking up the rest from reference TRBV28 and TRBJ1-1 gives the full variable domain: DVKVTQSSRYLVKRTGEKVFLECVQDMDHENMFWYRQDPGLGLRLIYFSYDVKMKEKGDIPEGYSVSREKKERFSLILESASTNQTSMYLCASERGMNTEAFFGQGTRLTVV.

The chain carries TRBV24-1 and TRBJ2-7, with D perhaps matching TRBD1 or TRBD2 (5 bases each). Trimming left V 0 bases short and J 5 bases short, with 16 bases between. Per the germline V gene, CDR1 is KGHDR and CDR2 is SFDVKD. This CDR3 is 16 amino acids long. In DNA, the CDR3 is TGTGCCACCAGTGATTTGGTTCCCGGGGCGACGGACGAGCAGTACTTC. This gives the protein CATSDLVPGATDEQYF.

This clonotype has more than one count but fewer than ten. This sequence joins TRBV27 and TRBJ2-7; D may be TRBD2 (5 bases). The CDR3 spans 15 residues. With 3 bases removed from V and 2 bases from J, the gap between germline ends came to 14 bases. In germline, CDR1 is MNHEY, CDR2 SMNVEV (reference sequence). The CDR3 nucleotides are TGTGCCAGCAGTTTCGCTAGAGGGAGTCCCTACGAGCAGTACTTC. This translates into CASSFARGSPYEQYF.

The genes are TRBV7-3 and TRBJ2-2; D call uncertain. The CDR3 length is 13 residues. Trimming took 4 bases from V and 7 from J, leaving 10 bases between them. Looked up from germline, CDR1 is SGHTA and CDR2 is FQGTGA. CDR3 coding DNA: TGTGCCAGCAGCTCTGGGCCCTACGGGGAGCTGTTTTTT. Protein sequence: CASSSGPYGELFF. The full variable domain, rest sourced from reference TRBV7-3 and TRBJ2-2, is GAGVSQTPSNKVTEKGKYVELRCDPISGHTALYWYRQSLGQGPEFLIYFQGTGAADDSGLPNDRFFAVRPEGSVSTLKIQRTERGDSAVYLCASSSGPYGELFFGEGSRLTVL.

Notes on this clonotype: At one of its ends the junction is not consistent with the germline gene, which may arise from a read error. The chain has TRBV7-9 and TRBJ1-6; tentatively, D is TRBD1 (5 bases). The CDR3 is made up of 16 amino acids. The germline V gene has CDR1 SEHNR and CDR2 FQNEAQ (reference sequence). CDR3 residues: CVSSLEVGRGDSPLHF. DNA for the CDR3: TGTGTCAGCAGCTTAGAGGTGGGGAGGGGTGATTCACCCCTCCACTTT.

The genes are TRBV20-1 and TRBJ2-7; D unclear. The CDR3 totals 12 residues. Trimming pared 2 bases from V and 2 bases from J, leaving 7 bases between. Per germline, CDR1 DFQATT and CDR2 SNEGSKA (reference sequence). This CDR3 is CSARTPPYEQYF. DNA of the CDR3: TGCAGTGCTAGAACTCCCCCCTACGAGCAGTACTTC.

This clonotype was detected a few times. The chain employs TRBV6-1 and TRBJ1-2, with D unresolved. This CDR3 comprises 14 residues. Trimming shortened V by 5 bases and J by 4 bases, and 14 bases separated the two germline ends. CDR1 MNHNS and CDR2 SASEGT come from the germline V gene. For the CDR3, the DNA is TGTGCCAGCAGTACCCGGGCCTCAACCTATGGCTACACCTTC. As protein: CASSTRASTYGYTF.

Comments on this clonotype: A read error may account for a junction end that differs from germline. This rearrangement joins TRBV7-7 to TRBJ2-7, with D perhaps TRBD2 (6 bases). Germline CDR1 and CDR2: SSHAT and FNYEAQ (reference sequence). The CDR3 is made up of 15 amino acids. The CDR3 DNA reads TGTGCTAGCAGCCCCGATCGGGGGTCTGGGGGCGAGCAGTACTTC. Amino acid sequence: CASSPDRGSGGEQYF.

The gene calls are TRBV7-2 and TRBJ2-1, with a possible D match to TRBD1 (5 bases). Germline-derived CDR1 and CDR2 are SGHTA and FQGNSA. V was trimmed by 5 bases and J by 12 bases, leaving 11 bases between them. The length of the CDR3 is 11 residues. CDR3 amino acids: CASSPRTRQFF. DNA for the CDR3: TGTGCCAGCAGCCCGAGGACACGGCAGTTCTTC.

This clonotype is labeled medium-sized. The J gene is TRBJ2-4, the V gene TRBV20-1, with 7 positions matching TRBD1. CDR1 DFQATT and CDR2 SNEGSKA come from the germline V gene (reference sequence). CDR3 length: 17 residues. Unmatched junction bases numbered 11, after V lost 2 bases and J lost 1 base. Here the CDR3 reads CSARFPPQGEAKNIQYF. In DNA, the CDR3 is TGCAGTGCTAGATTCCCACCCCAGGGGGAGGCCAAAAACATTCAGTACTTC.

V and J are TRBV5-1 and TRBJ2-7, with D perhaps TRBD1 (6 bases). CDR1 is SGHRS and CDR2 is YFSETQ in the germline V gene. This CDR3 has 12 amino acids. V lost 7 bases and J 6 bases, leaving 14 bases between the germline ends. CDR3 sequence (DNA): TGCGCCAGCTCAATCTCAGGGGTCGAGCAGTACTTC. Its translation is CASSISGVEQYF.

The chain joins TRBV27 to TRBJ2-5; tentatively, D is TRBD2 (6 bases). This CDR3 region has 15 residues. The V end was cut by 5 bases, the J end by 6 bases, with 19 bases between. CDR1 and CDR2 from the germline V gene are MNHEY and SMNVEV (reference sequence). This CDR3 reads CASSPRQGGVKTQYF. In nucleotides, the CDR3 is TGTGCCAGCAGTCCCCGTCAGGGCGGGGTAAAGACCCAGTACTTC.

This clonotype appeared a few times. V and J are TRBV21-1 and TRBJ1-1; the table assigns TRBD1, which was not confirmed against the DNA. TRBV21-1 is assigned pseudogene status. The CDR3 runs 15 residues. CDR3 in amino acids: CASSKGTGPHTEAFF. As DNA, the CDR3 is TGTGCCAGCAGCAAAGGGACGGGACCCCACACTGAAGCTTTCTTT.

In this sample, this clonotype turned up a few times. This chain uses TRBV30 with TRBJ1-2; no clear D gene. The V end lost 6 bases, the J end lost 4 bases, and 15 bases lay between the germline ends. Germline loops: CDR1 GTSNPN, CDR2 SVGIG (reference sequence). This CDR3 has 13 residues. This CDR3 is CACPGRWGYGYTF. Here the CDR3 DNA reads TGTGCCTGCCCAGGCAGATGGGGCTATGGCTACACCTTC.

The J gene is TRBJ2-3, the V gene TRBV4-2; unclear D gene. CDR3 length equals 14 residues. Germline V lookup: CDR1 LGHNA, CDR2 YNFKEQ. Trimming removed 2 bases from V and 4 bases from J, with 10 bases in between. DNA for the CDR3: TGTGCCAGCAGCCAAAGTACGGGCCCAGATACGCAGTATTTT. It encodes CASSQSTGPDTQYF.

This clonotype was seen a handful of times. DNA for the CDR3: TGTGCCAGCAGCCCAGGACAGGGGCTTTCCTACGAGCAGTACTTC. Its translation: CASSPGQGLSYEQYF. The chain has TRBV27 and TRBJ2-7, with TRBD1 matching over 9 bases. Germline lookup yields CDR1 MNHEY and CDR2 SMNVEV (reference sequence). The CDR3 sequence is 15 residues long. The junction had 7 bases not matched to a gene; V was cut back by 6 bases and J by 1 base.